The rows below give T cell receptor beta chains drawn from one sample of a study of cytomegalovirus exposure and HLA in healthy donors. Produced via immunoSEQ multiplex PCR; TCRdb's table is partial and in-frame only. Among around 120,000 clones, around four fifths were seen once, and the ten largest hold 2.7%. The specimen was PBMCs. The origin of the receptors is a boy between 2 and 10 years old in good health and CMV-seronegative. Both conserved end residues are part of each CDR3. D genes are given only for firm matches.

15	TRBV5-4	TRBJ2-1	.	CASSLRSISYNEQFF
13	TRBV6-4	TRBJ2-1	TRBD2	CASSDGTNNEQFF
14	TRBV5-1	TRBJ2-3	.	CASSERARTDTQYF
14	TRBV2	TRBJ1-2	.	CATEVDRPSYGYTF
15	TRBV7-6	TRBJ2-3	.	CASSLTPTSTDTQYF
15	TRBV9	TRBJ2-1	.	CASSTSLALVNEQFF
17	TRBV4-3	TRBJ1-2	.	CASSQAAAHHRAYGYTF
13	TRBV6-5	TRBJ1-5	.	CASSNRVNQPQHF
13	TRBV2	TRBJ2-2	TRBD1	CASSPDRTGELFF
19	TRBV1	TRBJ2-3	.	CTSSQDLASGRLGTDTQYF
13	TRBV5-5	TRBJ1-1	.	CASIHRENTEAFF
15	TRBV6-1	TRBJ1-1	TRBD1	CASSERSGTGTEAFF
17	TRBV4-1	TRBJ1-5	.	CASSQVVGEGWDQPQHF
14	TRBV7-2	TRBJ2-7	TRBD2	CASSPRGVPYEQYF
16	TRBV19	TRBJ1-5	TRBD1	CASSHSRGTGYEPQHF
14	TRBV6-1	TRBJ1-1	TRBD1	CASSTGQGNTEAFF
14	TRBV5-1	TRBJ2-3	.	CAGRQQPSTDTQYF
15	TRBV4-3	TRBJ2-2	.	CASSPLRVNTGELFF
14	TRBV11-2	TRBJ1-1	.	CASSHHRGYTEAFF
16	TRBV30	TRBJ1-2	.	CAWSPYSGGADYGYTF
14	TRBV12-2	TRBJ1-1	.	CASRLGTGNTEAFF
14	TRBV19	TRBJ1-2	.	CASSALQANYGYTF
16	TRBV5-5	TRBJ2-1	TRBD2	CASSLGGTTYYNEQFF